Shown below are 2 T cell receptor beta chains from a single sample sequenced in a study of CD8+CD57+ T cells in acquired aplastic anemia. The template for TCR beta VDJ and CDR3 sequence profiling was genomic DNA. One entry per CDR3 protein, called by TCRdb with MiXCR from the reads. The sample has some 210,000 distinct CDR3 sequences, over 60% seen once. Sequencing used sorted CD4+, CD8+, or CD8+CD57+ T cells (not recorded which) from PBMCs. These receptors all stem from a human donor in good health.

This chain links TRBV29-1 with TRBJ2-7, with 9 positions matching TRBD2. The ends lost 1 base at V and 2 bases at J; junction bases unmatched: 0. The germline V gene has CDR1 SQVTM and CDR2 ANQGSEA. CDR3 length: 13 amino acids. The chain's CDR3 is CSVEGTSAYEQYF. The CDR3 DNA reads as TGCAGCGTTGAAGGGACTAGCGCCTACGAGCAGTACTTC.

This clonotype was observed a handful of times. This chain joins TRBV7-3 and TRBJ2-7; 7 bases align to TRBD1. Germline values: CDR1 SGHTA, CDR2 FQGTGA. V dropped 5 bases and J dropped 6; count of bases not matched to a gene: 7. There are 13 residues in the CDR3. The CDR3 spells CASSPQGSLEQYF. Written as DNA, the CDR3 is TGTGCCAGCAGCCCACAGGGGTCCCTCGAGCAGTACTTC.